Following are 17 T cell receptor beta chains from one sample sequenced in a study of blood T cell repertoires in COVID-19. The assay was immunoSEQ multiplex PCR, and TCRdb's table has in-frame clones only and misses some. This table has about 100,000 clones, almost 80% appearing once. The material sequenced was peripheral blood. The receptor source for this set is a woman in her sixties or seventies with acute or convalescent COVID-19.

This chain links TRBV7-9 with TRBJ1-3; 7 bases map to TRBD1. The CDR3 covers 13 residues. V trimming: 5 bases; J trimming: 8 bases; junction bases outside the gene matches: 6. Germline V lookup: CDR1 SEHNR, CDR2 FQNEAQ (reference sequence). The CDR3: CASSQTGMDTIYF. The CDR3 nucleotides are TGTGCCAGCAGCCAGACAGGGATGGACACCATATATTTT. Based on the CDR3 plus reference TRBV7-9 and TRBJ1-3, the full variable domain is DTGVSQNPRHKITKRGQNVTFRCDPISEHNRLYWYRQTLGQGPEFLTYFQNEAQLEKSRLLSDRFSAERPKGSFSTLEIQRTEQGDSAMYLCASSQTGMDTIYFGEGSWLTVV.

The genes are TRBV29-1 and TRBJ2-2; D call uncertain. V dropped 0 bases and J dropped 4 bases, with 9 bases sitting between them. The germline gives CDR1 SQVTM, CDR2 ANQGSEA. The CDR3 spans 14 residues. This CDR3 is CSVEEAGPTGELFF. CDR3 nucleotide sequence: TGCAGCGTTGAAGAGGCAGGCCCCACCGGGGAGCTGTTTTTT.

The rearrangement uses TRBV10-3 and TRBJ1-1, with a weak D call TRBD1 (5 bases). The length of the CDR3 is 14 residues. V was cut by 3 bases and J by 2 bases, with 10 bases left in between. Per germline, CDR1 ENHRY and CDR2 SYGVKD. DNA of the CDR3: TGTGCCATCAGTGACGGTCAGGGTAACACTGAAGCTTTCTTT. It encodes CAISDGQGNTEAFF.

The rearrangement joins TRBV2 to TRBJ1-4; D possibly corresponds to TRBD1 (5 bases). Germline V lookup: CDR1 SNHLY, CDR2 FYNNEI. CDR3 size: 12 residues. The germline V and J ends were trimmed by 7 bases and 6 bases, with 9 bases remaining between them. The CDR3 DNA follows: TGTGCCAGCAAGGGACTAGATGAAAAACTGTTTTTT. Amino acid sequence: CASKGLDEKLFF. The whole variable domain, filled in from reference TRBV2 and TRBJ1-4, reads EPEVTQTPSHQVTQMGQEVILRCVPISNHLYFYWYRQILGQKVEFLVSFYNNEISEKSEIFDDQFSVERPDGSNFTLKIRSTKLEDSAMYFCASKGLDEKLFFGSGTQLSVL.

As DNA, the CDR3 is TGTGCCAGCAGTTTATCGCGAGCGACGGAGGCTTTCTTT. Translating gives CASSLSRATEAFF. The chain links TRBV27 to TRBJ1-1; D is ambiguous. This CDR3 spans 13 amino acids. Trimming left V 0 bases short and J 11 bases short, with 13 bases between. Germline V gene data show CDR1 as MNHEY and CDR2 as SMNVEV (reference sequence).

This chain connects TRBV9 to TRBJ1-1; 7 bases fit TRBD1. The J segment lost 1 base and the V segment lost 6 bases, leaving 6 bases of the junction unmatched. Germline lookup yields CDR1 SGDLS and CDR2 YYNGEE. The CDR3 consists of 14 residues. CDR3 protein: CASTEGQSNTEAFF. The CDR3, as DNA: TGTGCCAGCACCGAGGGACAGTCGAACACTGAAGCTTTCTTT. The whole variable domain, remainder taken from reference TRBV9 and TRBJ1-1, is DSGVTQTPKHLITATGQRVTLRCSPRSGDLSVYWYQQSLDQGLQFLIQYYNGEERAKGNILERFSAQQFPDLHSELNLSSLELGDSALYFCASTEGQSNTEAFFGQGTRLTVV.

This clone was observed a few times. The DNA for the CDR3 is TGTGCCAGTAGTAGACACGCCCGACAGGGGGCCTATGGCTACACCTTC. Protein product: CASSRHARQGAYGYTF. The chain uses TRBV19 and TRBJ1-2; 10 bases are a match to TRBD1. Germline lookup yields CDR1 LNHDA and CDR2 SQIVND (reference sequence). The CDR3 consists of 16 residues. Germline trimming cut 4 bases from V and 4 bases from J; bases unmatched to any gene: 9. Looking up the rest from reference TRBV19 and TRBJ1-2 gives the full variable domain: DGGITQSPKYLFRKEGQNVTLSCEQNLNHDAMYWYRQDPGQGLRLIYYSQIVNDFQKGDIAEGYSVSREKKESFPLTVTSAQKNPTAFYLCASSRHARQGAYGYTFGSGTRLTVV.

CDR3 residues: CASRRDRGRDYGYTF. CDR3 nucleotide sequence: TGTGCCAGTAGGAGGGACAGGGGGCGCGACTATGGCTACACCTTC. This rearrangement joins TRBV19 to TRBJ1-2; 12 nucleotides match TRBD1. The CDR3 covers 15 residues. J lost 3 bases, V lost 6 bases, and 5 bases had no gene match. Germline-derived CDR1 and CDR2 are LNHDA and SQIVND (reference sequence).

The J gene is TRBJ2-7, the V gene TRBV25-1, with 10 bases lining up with TRBD1. The germline CDR1 and CDR2 sequences are MGHDK and SYGVNS. The junction had 4 bases not matched to a gene; V was cut back by 4 bases and J by 4 bases. CDR3 length: 14 amino acids. This CDR3 reads CASSAGQGIYEQYF. In DNA, the CDR3 is TGTGCCAGCAGTGCGGGACAGGGGATTTACGAGCAGTACTTC.

The rearrangement links TRBV9 to TRBJ1-1; D gene ambiguous. This CDR3 contains 14 residues. Trimming shortened V by 0 bases and J by 4 bases, and 10 bases separated the two germline ends. CDR1 and CDR2 from the germline V gene are SGDLS and YYNGEE. CDR3 DNA: TGTGCCAGCAGCGTAGCGGGAGCGGGCACTGAAGCTTTCTTT. Translated: CASSVAGAGTEAFF.

This rearrangement joins TRBV30 to TRBJ2-5; D may be TRBD2 (7 bases). The CDR3 length is 14 residues. Germline lookup yields CDR1 GTSNPN and CDR2 SVGIG (reference sequence). With 0 bases removed from V and 4 bases from J, the gap between germline ends came to 12 bases. In nucleotides, the CDR3 is TGTGCCTGGAGTGTATTAGGGGGGGGAGAGACCCAGTACTTC. It is translated as CAWSVLGGGETQYF.

This sequence joins TRBV12-3 or TRBV12-4 and TRBJ1-1, with TRBD1 matching 8 bases. With V trimmed by 5 bases and J by 10 bases, 6 bases remained unmatched. This CDR3 region has 12 residues. CDR3: CASSRRQGRAFF. CDR3 coding DNA: TGTGCCAGCAGTCGTAGACAGGGGAGAGCTTTCTTT.

The V and J genes are TRBV9 and TRBJ2-7; TRBD1 matches 7 bases. From germline, CDR1 is SGDLS and CDR2 YYNGEE. Losses at the gene ends were 3 bases for V and 2 bases for J; bases not matched to a gene: 11. This CDR3 is 16 amino acids long. The CDR3 loop is CASSEPPDRAPYEQYF. As DNA, the CDR3 is TGTGCCAGCAGCGAGCCTCCTGACAGGGCCCCCTACGAGCAGTACTTC.

This clone was picked up a small number of times. The chain is built from TRBV10-1 and TRBJ2-2, with 7 bases matching TRBD1. CDR1 and CDR2 (germline): WNHNN, SYGVQD (reference sequence). CDR3 length equals 14 residues. The J segment lost 0 bases and the V segment lost 8 bases, leaving 3 bases of the junction unmatched. The CDR3 DNA sequence: TGCGCCAGCCGACAGGGCGCGAACACCGGGGAGCTGTTTTTT. Amino acids: CASRQGANTGELFF.

Only a few counts were recorded for this clone. This sequence joins TRBV3-1 (or the pseudogene TRBV3-2) and TRBJ1-1; 7 bases agree with TRBD1. CDR1 and CDR2 from the germline V gene are LGHDT and YNNKEL (reference sequence). This CDR3 is built from 13 residues. With 8 bases clipped from V and 5 bases from J, the junction kept 8 bases outside the gene matches. The chain's CDR3 is CASGKTGLTEAFF. As DNA, the CDR3 is TGTGCCAGCGGAAAGACAGGGTTGACTGAAGCTTTCTTT.

The chain recombines TRBV6-6 with TRBJ2-5; 10 bases fit TRBD1. Per germline, CDR1 MNHNY and CDR2 SVGAGI (reference sequence). This CDR3 comprises 14 residues. Trimming removed 6 bases from V and 5 bases from J; junction bases left unmatched: 6. As DNA, the CDR3 is TGTGCCAGCAGGTCGACAGGGGGCCGGGAGACCCAGTACTTC. Translated, it gives CASRSTGGRETQYF.

V and J are TRBV5-3 and TRBJ2-7, with a weak D call TRBD2 (6 bases). TRBV5-3 is annotated as an ORF whose role is uncertain. The length of the CDR3 is 15 residues. V lost 4 bases to trimming and J lost 1 base, with 15 bases between them. The CDR3 reads CARSPGTRTSYEQYF. CDR3 nucleotide sequence: TGTGCCAGAAGCCCAGGGACTCGAACATCCTACGAGCAGTACTTC.